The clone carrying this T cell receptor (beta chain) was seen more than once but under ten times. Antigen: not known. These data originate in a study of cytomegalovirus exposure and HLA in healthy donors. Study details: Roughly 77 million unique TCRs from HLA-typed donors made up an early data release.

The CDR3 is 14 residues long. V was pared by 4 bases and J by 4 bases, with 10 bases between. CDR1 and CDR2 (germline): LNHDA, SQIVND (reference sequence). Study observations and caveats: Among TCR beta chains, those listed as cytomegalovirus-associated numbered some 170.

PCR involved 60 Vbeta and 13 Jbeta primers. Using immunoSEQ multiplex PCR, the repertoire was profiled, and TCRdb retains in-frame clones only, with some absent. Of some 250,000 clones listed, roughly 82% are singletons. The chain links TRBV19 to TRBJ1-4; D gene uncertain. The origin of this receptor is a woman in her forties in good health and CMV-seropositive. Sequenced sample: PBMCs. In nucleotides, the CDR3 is TGTGCCAGTAGTAACTGGGCAGATAATGAAAAACTGTTTTTT. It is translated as CASSNWADNEKLFF.